Shown below are 3 T cell receptor beta chains from a single sample sequenced in a study of post-analysis software for immune sequencing data (dated by TCRdb to 2014 to 2015). Findings and caveats that apply to the study as a whole: Patients showed significantly higher frequencies than controls for a handful of TRBV segments, among them TRBV5-6, TRBV5-1 and TRBV20-1.

The library was generated by PCR. Reads for this sample came from an Illumina HiSeq 2500. To reduce PCR and sequencing biases, unique molecular identifiers were built into the TCR beta cDNA libraries. TCRdb reanalyzed the raw reads on its own, using fastp at Q25 for trimming and MiXCR for clone calling, and kept in-frame beta chains. All rows with the same CDR3 protein become a single entry with the most common DNA and genes. Recorded for this sample are roughly 620,000 distinct CDR3 sequences; 44% of them occurred a single time. 1.5% to 2% of the sample comes from the top ten. Their specific antigens are unknown. Sequencing used blood. These receptors were collected from a girl under 18 with multiple sclerosis.

This clonotype turned up a few times. This chain uses TRBV12-3 or TRBV12-4 with TRBJ1-2; D ambiguous. The V gene lost 5 bases and the J gene lost 7 bases, with 8 bases spanning the gap. The CDR3 consists of 11 residues. The CDR3 sequence is CASSGTLGYTF. CDR3 in DNA: TGTGCCAGCAGTGGAACACTTGGCTACACCTTC.

V usage is TRBV20-1 and J usage is TRBJ2-3; D is undetermined. Germline V gives CDR1 DFQATT, CDR2 SNEGSKA (reference sequence). The CDR3 consists of 15 residues. V lost 0 bases, J lost 4 bases, and 14 bases lay in between. CDR3 in DNA: TGCAGTGCTAGAGATGGGATGGGGAACGCAGATACGCAGTATTTT. It specifies CSARDGMGNADTQYF.

This chain connects TRBV20-1 to TRBJ2-7, with 11 bases fitting TRBD1. V lost 0 bases to trimming and J lost 2 bases; unmatched junction nucleotides: 3. The CDR3 has 15 amino acids. Germline lookup yields CDR1 DFQATT and CDR2 SNEGSKA (reference sequence). For the CDR3, the DNA is TGCAGTGCTAGAGATCCGGGACAGGGGGCCTACGAGCAGTACTTC. It translates to CSARDPGQGAYEQYF.